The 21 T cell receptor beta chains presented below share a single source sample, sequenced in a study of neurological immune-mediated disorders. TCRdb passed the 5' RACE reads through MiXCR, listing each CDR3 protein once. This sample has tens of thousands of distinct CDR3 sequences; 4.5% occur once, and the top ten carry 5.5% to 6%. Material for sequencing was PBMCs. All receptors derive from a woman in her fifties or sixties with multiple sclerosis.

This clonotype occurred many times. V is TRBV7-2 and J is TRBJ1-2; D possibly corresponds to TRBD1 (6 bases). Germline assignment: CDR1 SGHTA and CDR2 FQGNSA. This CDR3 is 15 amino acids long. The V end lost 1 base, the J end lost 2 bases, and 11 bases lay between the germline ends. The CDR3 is CASSLGGGGNYGYTF. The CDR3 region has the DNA TGTGCCAGCAGCTTAGGAGGGGGGGGGAACTATGGCTACACCTTC.

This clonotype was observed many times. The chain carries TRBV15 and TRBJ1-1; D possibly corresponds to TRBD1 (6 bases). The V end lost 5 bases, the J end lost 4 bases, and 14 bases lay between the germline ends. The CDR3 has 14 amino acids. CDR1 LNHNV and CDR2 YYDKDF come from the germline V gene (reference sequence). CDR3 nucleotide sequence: TGTGCCACCAGCTTAGCAGGGGATAGCACTGAAGCTTTCTTT. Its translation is CATSLAGDSTEAFF.

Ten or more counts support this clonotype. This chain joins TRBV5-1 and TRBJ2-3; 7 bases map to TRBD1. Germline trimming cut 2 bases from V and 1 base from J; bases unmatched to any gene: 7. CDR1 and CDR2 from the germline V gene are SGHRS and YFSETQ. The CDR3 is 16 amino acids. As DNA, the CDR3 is TGCGCCAGCAGCTTTACAGGGGTCGGGGGCACAGATACGCAGTATTTT. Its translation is CASSFTGVGGTDTQYF.

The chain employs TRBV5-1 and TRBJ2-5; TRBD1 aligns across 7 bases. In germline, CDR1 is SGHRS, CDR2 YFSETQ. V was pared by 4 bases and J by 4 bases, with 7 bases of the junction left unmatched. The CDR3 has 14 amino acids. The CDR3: CASSLDRAGETQYF. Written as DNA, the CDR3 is TGCGCCAGCAGCCTCGACAGGGCTGGAGAGACCCAGTACTTC.

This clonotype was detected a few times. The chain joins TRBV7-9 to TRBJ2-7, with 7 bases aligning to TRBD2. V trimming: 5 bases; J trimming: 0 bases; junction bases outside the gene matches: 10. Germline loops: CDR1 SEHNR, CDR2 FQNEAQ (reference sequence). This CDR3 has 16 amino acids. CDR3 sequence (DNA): TGTGCCAGCAGCCCCAGGGAGGGCCCGAACTCCTACGAGCAGTACTTC. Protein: CASSPREGPNSYEQYF.

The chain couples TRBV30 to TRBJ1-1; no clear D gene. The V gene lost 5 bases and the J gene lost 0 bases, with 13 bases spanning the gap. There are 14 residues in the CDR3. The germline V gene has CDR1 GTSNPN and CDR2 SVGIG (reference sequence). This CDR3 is CAWGLSMLNTEAFF. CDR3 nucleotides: TGTGCCTGGGGGTTAAGTATGCTGAACACTGAAGCTTTCTTT.

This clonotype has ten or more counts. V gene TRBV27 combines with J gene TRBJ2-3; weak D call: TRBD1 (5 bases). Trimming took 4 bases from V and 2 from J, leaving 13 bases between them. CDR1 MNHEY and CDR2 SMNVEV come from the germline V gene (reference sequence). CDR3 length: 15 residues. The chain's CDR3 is CASSSHSTVTDTQYF. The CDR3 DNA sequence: TGTGCCAGCAGTTCCCACTCGACAGTCACAGATACGCAGTATTTT.

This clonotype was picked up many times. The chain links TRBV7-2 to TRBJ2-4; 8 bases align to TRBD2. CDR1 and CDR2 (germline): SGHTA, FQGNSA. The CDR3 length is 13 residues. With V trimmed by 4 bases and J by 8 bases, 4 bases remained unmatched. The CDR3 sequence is CASSSSGRDIQYF. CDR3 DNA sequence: TGTGCCAGCAGCTCGAGCGGGAGAGACATTCAGTACTTC.

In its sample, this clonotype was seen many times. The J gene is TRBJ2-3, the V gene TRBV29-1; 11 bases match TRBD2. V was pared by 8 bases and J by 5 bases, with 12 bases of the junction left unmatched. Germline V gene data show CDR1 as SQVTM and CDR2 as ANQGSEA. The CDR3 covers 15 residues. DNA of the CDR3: TGCAGCACCAGGACTAGCGGGTCCCCAATAGATACGCAGTATTTT. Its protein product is CSTRTSGSPIDTQYF.

CDR3 DNA sequence: TGTGCCAGCAGCTCGACTAGCGGTTTCTACGAGCAGTACTTC. Protein product: CASSSTSGFYEQYF. The chain couples TRBV7-2 to TRBJ2-7, with 9 positions matching TRBD2. This CDR3 is 14 amino acids long. J was trimmed by 3 bases and V by 4 bases; bases with no gene match: 4. Germline CDR1 and CDR2: SGHTA and FQGNSA. The full variable domain, rest sourced from reference TRBV7-2 and TRBJ2-7, is GAGVSQSPSNKVTEKGKDVELRCDPISGHTALYWYRQSLGQGLEFLIYFQGNSAPDKSGLPSDRFSAERTGGSVSTLTIQRTQQEDSAVYLCASSSTSGFYEQYFGPGTRLTVT.

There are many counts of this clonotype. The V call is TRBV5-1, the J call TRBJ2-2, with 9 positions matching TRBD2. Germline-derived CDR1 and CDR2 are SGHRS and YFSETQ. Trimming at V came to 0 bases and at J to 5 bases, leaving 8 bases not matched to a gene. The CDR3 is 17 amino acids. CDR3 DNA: TGCGCCAGCAGCTTGGTTCCGGGACTAGCATGGACCGGGGAGCTGTTTTTT. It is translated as CASSLVPGLAWTGELFF.

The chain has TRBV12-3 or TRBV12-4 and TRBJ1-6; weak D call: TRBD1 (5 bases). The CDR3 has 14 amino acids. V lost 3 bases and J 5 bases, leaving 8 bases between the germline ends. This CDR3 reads CASSLWGNNSPLHF. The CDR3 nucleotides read TGTGCCAGCAGTTTGTGGGGGAATAATTCACCCCTCCACTTT.

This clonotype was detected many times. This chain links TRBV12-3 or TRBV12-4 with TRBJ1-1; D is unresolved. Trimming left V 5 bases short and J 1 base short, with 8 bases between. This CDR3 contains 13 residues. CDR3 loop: CASSPPGNTEAFF. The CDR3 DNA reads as TGTGCCAGCAGTCCGCCGGGGAACACTGAAGCTTTCTTT.

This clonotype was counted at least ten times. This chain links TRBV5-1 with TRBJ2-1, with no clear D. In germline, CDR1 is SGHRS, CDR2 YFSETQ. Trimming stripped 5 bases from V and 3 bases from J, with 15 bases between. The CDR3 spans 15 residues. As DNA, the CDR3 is TGCGCCAGCAGATCGAGTGTAGGACGCTACAATGAGCAGTTCTTC. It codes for CASRSSVGRYNEQFF.

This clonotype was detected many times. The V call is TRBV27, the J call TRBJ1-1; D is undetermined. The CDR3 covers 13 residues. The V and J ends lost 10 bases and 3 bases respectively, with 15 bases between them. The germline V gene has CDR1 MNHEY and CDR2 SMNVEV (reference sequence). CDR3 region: CATRAGFYTEAFF. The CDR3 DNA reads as TGTGCCACCCGAGCAGGTTTTTACACTGAAGCTTTCTTT.

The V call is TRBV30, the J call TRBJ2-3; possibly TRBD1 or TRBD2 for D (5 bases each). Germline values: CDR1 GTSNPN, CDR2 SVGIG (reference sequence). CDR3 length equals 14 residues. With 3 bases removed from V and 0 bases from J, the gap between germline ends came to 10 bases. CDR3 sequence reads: CAWRGPSSTDTQYF. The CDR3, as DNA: TGTGCCTGGAGGGGACCCTCTAGCACAGATACGCAGTATTTT. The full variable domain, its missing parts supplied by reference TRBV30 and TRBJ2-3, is SQTIHQWPATLVQPVGSPLSLECTVEGTSNPNLYWYRQAAGRGLQLLFYSVGIGQISSEVPQNLSASRPQDRQFILSSKKLLLSDSGFYLCAWRGPSSTDTQYFGPGTRLTVL.

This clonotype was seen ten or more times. CDR3 amino acids: CSARAADGNTEAFF. CDR3 in DNA: TGCAGTGCTAGAGCTGCGGACGGGAACACTGAAGCTTTCTTT. This sequence joins TRBV20-1 and TRBJ1-1; no clear D. This CDR3 region has 14 residues. Deletions cut 1 base from V and 1 base from J, with 10 bases between. CDR1 and CDR2 from the germline V gene are DFQATT and SNEGSKA (reference sequence).

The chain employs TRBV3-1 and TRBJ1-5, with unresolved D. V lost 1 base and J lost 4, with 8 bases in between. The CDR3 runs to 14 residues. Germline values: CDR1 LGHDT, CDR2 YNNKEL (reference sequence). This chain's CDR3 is CASSQGVENQPQHF. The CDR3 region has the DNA TGTGCCAGCAGCCAAGGGGTGGAGAATCAGCCCCAGCATTTT.

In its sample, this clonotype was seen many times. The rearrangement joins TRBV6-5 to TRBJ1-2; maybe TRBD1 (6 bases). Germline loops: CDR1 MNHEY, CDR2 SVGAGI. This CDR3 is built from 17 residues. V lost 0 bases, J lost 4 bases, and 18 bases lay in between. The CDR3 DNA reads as TGTGCCAGCAGTTACTCGAAATTCCAGGGGCTAGTCTATGGCTACACCTTC. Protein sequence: CASSYSKFQGLVYGYTF.

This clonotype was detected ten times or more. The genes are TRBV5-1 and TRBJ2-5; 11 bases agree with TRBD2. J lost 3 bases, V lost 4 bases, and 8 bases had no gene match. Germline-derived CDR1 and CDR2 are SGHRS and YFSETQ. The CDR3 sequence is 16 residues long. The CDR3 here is CASSPITTSGEETQYF. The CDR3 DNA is TGCGCCAGCAGCCCGATCACGACTAGCGGGGAAGAGACCCAGTACTTC.

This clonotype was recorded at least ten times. The CDR3 spells CSAKTGPRTPPYYGYTF. CDR3 sequence (DNA): TGCAGCGCTAAGACAGGTCCGCGGACTCCACCCTACTATGGCTACACCTTC. V usage is TRBV29-1 and J usage is TRBJ1-2; possibly TRBD1 for D (6 bases). Germline lookup yields CDR1 SQVTM and CDR2 ANQGSEA. V gave up 7 bases and J gave up 3 bases, with 27 bases separating them. This CDR3 has 17 residues.